A single sample gave rise to the 11 T cell receptor beta chains below, sequenced in a study of cytomegalovirus exposure and HLA in healthy donors. Only in-frame clones appear in the TCRdb table, and some are missing; sequencing was by immunoSEQ multiplex PCR. Counted here are fewer than 250,000 clones, approximately 87% occurring once; the ten biggest clones make up about 2.8%. The source material was PBMCs. The receptors originated from a man aged 18 to 30 in good health and CMV-seronegative.

This clone was observed a single time. The chain uses TRBV30 and TRBJ1-6; 7 bases map to TRBD1. V trimming: 7 bases; J trimming: 4 bases; junction bases outside the gene matches: 10. Germline CDR1 is GTSNPN and CDR2 is SVGIG (reference sequence). This CDR3 region has 15 residues. The CDR3 DNA sequence: TGTGCCTACAAGGACGGGACAGATTATAATTCACCCCTCCACTTT. Amino acid sequence: CAYKDGTDYNSPLHF.

At least ten counts were recorded for this clone. The chain employs TRBV11-2 and TRBJ1-3; D is ambiguous. Looked up from germline, CDR1 is SGHAT and CDR2 is FQNNGV. V gave up 5 bases and J gave up 4 bases, with 12 bases separating them. The CDR3 is 14 amino acids. DNA for the CDR3: TGTGCCAGCAGCGCATCCATACAGGGAAACACCATATATTTT. It specifies CASSASIQGNTIYF. The variable domain in full, with the rest retrieved from reference TRBV11-2 and TRBJ1-3, is EAGVAQSPRYKIIEKRQSVAFWCNPISGHATLYWYQQILGQGPKLLIQFQNNGVVDDSQLPKDRFSAERLKGVDSTLKIQPAKLEDSAVYLCASSASIQGNTIYFGEGSWLTVV.

The chain combines TRBV6-5 with TRBJ1-3, with unresolved D. V lost 0 bases and J lost 4, with 10 bases in between. The CDR3 runs 15 residues. Germline V gene lookup returns CDR1 MNHEY and CDR2 SVGAGI. The CDR3 DNA reads as TGTGCCAGCAGTTACTCGATAAAGAGGGGAAACACCATATATTTT. It specifies CASSYSIKRGNTIYF.

This sequence joins TRBV4-2 and TRBJ2-7; maybe TRBD1 (5 bases). This CDR3 spans 14 amino acids. Germline CDR1 and CDR2: LGHNA and YNFKEQ. Trimming removed 2 bases from V and 6 bases from J, with 14 bases in between. CDR3 DNA: TGTGCCAGCAGCCAATTTACAGGTTCTCGCGAGCAGTACTTC. Residues: CASSQFTGSREQYF.

The V and J genes are TRBV27 and TRBJ2-7; 7 nucleotides line up with TRBD1. V was clipped by 0 bases and J by 4 bases; unmatched bases: 6. The CDR3 sequence is 15 residues long. Germline V gene data show CDR1 as MNHEY and CDR2 as SMNVEV (reference sequence). For the CDR3, the DNA is TGTGCCAGCAGTTTATCTGGGTACAGGGGATACGAGCAGTACTTC. As protein: CASSLSGYRGYEQYF.

CDR3 nucleotide sequence: TGCGCCAGCAGCCAAGCGGGGTCCGGCGAGCAGTACTTC. Its translation is CASSQAGSGEQYF. The chain joins TRBV4-1 to TRBJ2-7; TRBD2 might be the D (5 bases). Trimming cost V 1 base and J 6 bases, with 10 bases left between them. This CDR3 comprises 13 residues. CDR1 is MGHRA, CDR2 YSYEKL, per germline.

The chain links TRBV20-1 to TRBJ1-1; no firm D call. Trimming removed 0 bases from V and 4 bases from J, with 3 bases in between. Germline V CDR1 and CDR2: DFQATT, SNEGSKA (reference sequence). The CDR3 has 11 amino acids. This chain's CDR3 is CSARDRTEAFF. DNA for the CDR3: TGCAGTGCTAGAGATCGCACTGAAGCTTTCTTT.

J is TRBJ1-2 and V is TRBV27; D possibly corresponds to TRBD1 (5 bases). The germline gives CDR1 MNHEY, CDR2 SMNVEV (reference sequence). Trimming stripped 2 bases from V and 5 bases from J, with 6 bases between. This CDR3 has 12 amino acids. The CDR3: CASSLPGYGYTF. As DNA, the CDR3 is TGTGCCAGCAGTTTACCAGGGTATGGCTACACCTTC.

This sequence joins TRBV29-1 and TRBJ2-7; 8 bases are a match to TRBD1. This CDR3 region has 13 residues. CDR1 is SQVTM and CDR2 is ANQGSEA in the germline V gene. The V segment lost 5 bases and the J segment 2 bases; nucleotides outside the gene matches: 5. CDR3 amino acids: CSVSGTGTYEQYF. Here the CDR3 DNA reads TGCAGCGTTTCCGGGACAGGCACCTACGAGCAGTACTTC.

The chain couples TRBV11-2 to TRBJ1-2; perhaps TRBD1 as D (6 bases). Germline V lookup: CDR1 SGHAT, CDR2 FQNNGV. The length of the CDR3 is 13 residues. Trimming took 2 bases from V and 4 from J, leaving 8 bases between them. The CDR3 reads CASSLTGSYGYTF. For the CDR3, the DNA is TGTGCCAGCAGCTTAACAGGGTCCTATGGCTACACCTTC.

This clone was seen more than once but under ten times. The chain is built from TRBV28 and TRBJ2-5; D ambiguous. V lost 4 bases, J lost 5 bases, and 8 bases lay in between. The CDR3 contains 12 residues. In germline, CDR1 is MDHEN, CDR2 SYDVKM. The CDR3 loop is CASSSEPETQYF. The DNA of the CDR3 is TGTGCCAGCAGTTCTGAGCCCGAGACCCAGTACTTC.